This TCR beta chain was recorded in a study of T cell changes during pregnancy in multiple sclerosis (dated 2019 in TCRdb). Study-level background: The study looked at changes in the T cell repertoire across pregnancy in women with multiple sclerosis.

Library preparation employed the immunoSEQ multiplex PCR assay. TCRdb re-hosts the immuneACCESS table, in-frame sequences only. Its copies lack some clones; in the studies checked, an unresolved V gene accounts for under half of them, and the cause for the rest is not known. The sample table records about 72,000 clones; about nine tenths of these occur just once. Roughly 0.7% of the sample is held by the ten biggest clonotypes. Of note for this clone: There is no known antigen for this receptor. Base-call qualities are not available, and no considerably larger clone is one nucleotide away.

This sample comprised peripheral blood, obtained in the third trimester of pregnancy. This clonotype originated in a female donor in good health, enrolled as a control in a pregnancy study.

The CDR3 reads CAISETFAGGVNEQFF. The bases read TGTGCCATCAGTGAGACTTTTGCGGGGGGGGTTAATGAGCAGTTCTTC. The chain employs TRBV10-3 and TRBJ2-1; 9 of the junction bases match TRBD2. The CDR3 goes from the cysteine to the phenylalanine over 16 residues. Of all the DNA, just the CDR3 is kept, 48 bases in frame from base 1. V is pruned by 2 bases and J by 7 bases, leaving 9 bases of the junction without a gene match. Via the germline V gene, CDR1 is ENHRY and CDR2 SYGVKD.